A selection of T cell receptor beta chains follows, all from one sample in a study of T-cell memory formation after mild COVID-19. MiXCR, applied by TCRdb to the 5' RACE reads, yields one record per CDR3 protein. Among around 180,000 distinct CDR3 sequences listed, less than 20% were seen once. Source material: PBMCs or a T cell subset sorted from them (not recorded which). All receptors come from a man younger than 35 who had mild COVID-19 (a few samples of this study predate the infection). Cell type and time point are not known. Each CDR3 is given with its conserved first and last residue. A D gene is named only where the DNA matches it firmly. Clone size, where shown, is once, few, many, or a class for clones that have expanded.

>TRBD2|TRBJ2-1|16|TRBV12-3/TRBV12-4|few
CASSRIAGSSYNEQFF
TGTGCCAGCAGCCGAATAGCGGGGAGCTCCTACAATGAGCAGTTCTTC
>-|TRBJ1-6|11|TRBV7-2|few
CASSAGAPLHF
TGTGCCAGCAGCGCAGGGGCACCCCTCCACTTT
>TRBD1|TRBJ2-7|14|TRBV4-1|-
CASSQAGQGGEQYF
TGCGCCAGCAGCCAGGCGGGACAGGGAGGCGAGCAGTACTTC
>-|TRBJ2-3|15|TRBV20-1|-
CSASDRTSFTDTQYF
TGCAGTGCTAGTGATAGGACTTCATTCACAGATACGCAGTATTTT
>-|TRBJ1-2|11|TRBV20-1|-
CSARGPGAATF
TGCAGTGCTAGAGGCCCGGGGGCGGCCACCTTC
>TRBD2|TRBJ2-1|14|TRBV24-1|-
CATSTSGGAYEQFF
TGTGCCACCAGTACTAGCGGGGGGGCCTATGAGCAGTTCTTC
>-|TRBJ2-1|13|TRBV6-5|-
CASTPSSYNEQFF
TGTGCCAGCACACCTAGCTCCTACAATGAGCAGTTCTTC
>-|TRBJ2-6|12|TRBV24-1|-
CATSQAGNVLTF
TGTGCCACCAGTCAGGCAGGGAACGTCCTGACTTTC
>-|TRBJ1-5|15|TRBV20-1|-
CSARSRQGYAVPQHF
TGCAGTGCTAGATCTCGGCAGGGGTATGCTGTTCCCCAGCATTTT
>TRBD1|TRBJ2-3|16|TRBV5-1|few
CASSLEGQGALNTQYF
TGCGCCAGCAGCTTGGAGGGACAGGGGGCCCTAAATACGCAGTATTTT
>-|TRBJ1-5|18|TRBV7-2|-
CASSPYLGTGISNQPQHF
TGTGCCAGCAGCCCCTACCTGGGTACAGGGATTAGCAATCAGCCCCAGCATTTT
>-|TRBJ2-1|13|TRBV6-5|-
CASSYSASREQFF
TGTGCCAGCAGTTACTCGGCAAGCAGGGAGCAGTTCTTC
>-|TRBJ2-1|16|TRBV4-3|-
CASSQPGSPSYNEQFF
TGCGCCAGCAGCCAACCGGGCAGTCCATCCTACAATGAGCAGTTCTTC
>-|TRBJ1-2|15|TRBV5-5|-
CASNPAAAEGLGYTF
TGTGCCAGCAACCCCGCGGCAGCCGAGGGGTTAGGCTACACCTTC
>TRBD1|TRBJ1-1|17|TRBV4-3|many
CASSQVGTGRRNTEAFF
TGCGCCAGCAGCCAAGTGGGGACAGGGCGGAGGAACACTGAAGCTTTCTTT
>-|TRBJ2-1|15|TRBV7-8|-
CASSSEGLRVVEQFF
TGTGCCAGCAGCTCAGAGGGGCTCCGGGTCGTTGAGCAGTTCTTC
>-|TRBJ2-2|14|TRBV7-2|few
CASSLSGDTGELFF
TGTGCCAGCAGCTTATCGGGGGACACCGGGGAGCTGTTTTTT
>-|TRBJ2-5|14|TRBV7-2|many
CASSYRNPRETQYF
TGTGCCAGCAGCTACCGGAACCCTCGGGAGACCCAGTACTTC
>-|TRBJ1-5|14|TRBV10-3|-
CAISEFREGQPQHF
TGTGCCATCAGTGAGTTCAGGGAGGGTCAGCCCCAGCATTTT
>-|TRBJ2-2|13|TRBV5-1|few
CASRGSDTGELFF
TGCGCCAGCAGGGGTTCGGACACCGGGGAGCTGTTTTTT
>TRBD1|TRBJ2-3|17|TRBV5-1|medium-sized
CASTYGGTGLAGDTQYF
TGCGCCAGCACCTACGGAGGGACAGGGCTGGCGGGAGATACGCAGTATTTT
>-|TRBJ2-7|13|TRBV7-2|many
CASSPGPFYEQYF
TGTGCCAGCAGCCCCGGGCCCTTCTACGAGCAGTACTTC
>-|TRBJ2-7|14|TRBV6-5|-
CASSLRDTAYEQYF
TGTGCCAGCAGTCTCCGGGACACAGCCTACGAGCAGTACTTC
>TRBD2|TRBJ2-1|18|TRBV11-1|-
CASSLEGSGGAVYNEQFF
TGTGCCAGCAGCTTAGAAGGTAGCGGGGGGGCGGTTTACAATGAGCAGTTCTTC
>-|TRBJ1-1|15|TRBV7-2|-
CASSLGVLAGQQAFF
TGTGCCAGCAGCTTAGGCGTACTGGCTGGACAGCAAGCTTTCTTT
>-|TRBJ1-5|14|TRBV29-1|-
CSAGRGGVGQPQHF
TGCAGCGCCGGTCGAGGTGGGGTGGGTCAGCCCCAGCATTTT
>-|TRBJ2-7|14|TRBV10-3|-
CAIRAIRDSYEQYF
TGTGCCATCAGGGCCATCCGGGACTCCTACGAGCAGTACTTC
>-|TRBJ2-6|14|TRBV5-1|few
CASSFFARANVLTF
TGCGCCAGCAGCTTTTTTGCGAGGGCCAACGTCCTGACTTTC
>TRBD1|TRBJ1-3|17|TRBV7-2|-
CASSSGTGVLSGNTIYF
TGTGCCAGCAGCTCCGGGACAGGGGTTCTCTCTGGAAACACCATATATTTT
>-|TRBJ1-5|14|TRBV18|-
CASSPLGGQQPQHF
TGTGCCAGCTCACCACTCGGGGGGCAGCAGCCCCAGCATTTT
>-|TRBJ2-1|15|TRBV20-1|few
CSARAPGLQYNEQFF
TGCAGTGCTAGAGCACCGGGACTCCAATACAATGAGCAGTTCTTC
>-|TRBJ1-5|11|TRBV9|-
CASGREQPQHF
TGTGCCAGCGGGCGGGAACAGCCCCAGCATTTT
>TRBD1|TRBJ2-2|15|TRBV11-1|few
CASSPRTGRTGELFF
TGTGCCAGCAGCCCTCGGACAGGGAGGACCGGGGAGCTGTTTTTT
>-|TRBJ1-2|13|TRBV25-1|few
CASSDLGVHGYTF
TGTGCCAGCAGTGACCTAGGGGTCCATGGCTACACCTTC
>-|TRBJ2-1|14|TRBV5-6|many
CASTYGPAYNEQFF
TGTGCCAGCACCTACGGCCCGGCCTACAATGAGCAGTTCTTC
>TRBD2|TRBJ2-5|14|TRBV9|few
CASSTRTSGETQYF
TGTGCCAGCAGCACAAGGACTAGCGGGGAGACCCAGTACTTC
>-|TRBJ2-5|16|TRBV7-3|many
CASSLSGPSLGETQYF
TGTGCCAGCAGCTTATCGGGACCTAGTCTGGGGGAGACCCAGTACTTC